This T cell receptor beta chain was sequenced for a study of T-cell memory formation after mild COVID-19. Findings and limits, study-wide: CD4/CD8 balance held among clones contracting day 15 to 85, and later expanders leaned CD4+.

Ten or more counts support this clonotype. Its specificity is unknown. Using its own MiXCR run on the 5' RACE reads, TCRdb lists one record per CDR3 protein. The data show about 130,000 distinct CDR3 sequences, about 6% seen once. The specimen was PBMCs or a T cell subset sorted from them (not recorded which). The TCR sequence derives from an adult woman who had mild COVID-19 (a few samples of this study predate the infection). Cell type and time point are not known.

For the CDR3, the DNA is TGCGCCAGCAGCTGGGTTCAGAGCACAGATACGCAGTATTTT. The encoded protein is CASSWVQSTDTQYF. The chain is built from TRBV5-1 and TRBJ2-3; D call uncertain. CDR1 is SGHRS, CDR2 YFSETQ, per germline. V lost 3 bases, J lost 0 bases, and 8 bases lay in between. This CDR3 spans 14 amino acids. The full variable domain, rest sourced from reference TRBV5-1 and TRBJ2-3, is KAGVTQTPRYLIKTRGQQVTLSCSPISGHRSVSWYQQTPGQGLQFLFEYFSETQRNKGNFPGRFSGRQFSNSRSEMNVSTLELGDSALYLCASSWVQSTDTQYFGPGTRLTVL.